This is a list of T cell receptor beta chains from one sample in a study of OX40 agonist ivuxolimab in advanced cancers. Repertoires were generated with immunoSEQ multiplex PCR, while TCRdb's copy carries only in-frame clones and drops some. The sample consists of some 37,000 clones, about four fifths of them appearing once. Source: CD4+ or CD8+ T cells sorted from blood, taken in a trial of the OX40 agonist ivuxolimab. The receptor source for this set is an adult with an advanced solid tumor such as melanoma, head and neck, liver or kidney cancer. The CDR3 runs from the conserved cysteine through the conserved F or W. A D gene is named only where the DNA matches it firmly. Size tells how often a clone was seen (once, few, many) or the class of an expanded clone, and some rows leave it out.

J gene: TRBJ2-5
clone size: once
D gene: TRBD1
V gene: TRBV15
CDR3 protein: CATSINRGMEETQYF
CDR3 DNA: TGTGCCACCAGCATCAACAGGGGGATGGAGGAGACCCAGTACTTC

J gene: TRBJ1-5
clone size: -
D gene: -
V gene: TRBV16
CDR3 protein: CASSQFSGSGQPQHF
CDR3 DNA: TGTGCCAGCAGCCAATTCTCAGGATCGGGTCAGCCCCAGCATTTT

J gene: TRBJ2-3
clone size: -
D gene: TRBD2
V gene: TRBV5-1
CDR3 protein: CASSLGTSGDHYTQYF
CDR3 DNA: TGCGCCAGCAGCTTGGGGACTAGCGGGGATCATTATACGCAGTATTTT

J gene: TRBJ2-7
clone size: -
D gene: -
V gene: TRBV1
CDR3 protein: CTSSQREEQYF
CDR3 DNA: TGCACCAGCAGCCAGCGTGAGGAGCAGTACTTC

J gene: TRBJ1-2
clone size: few
D gene: -
V gene: TRBV28
CDR3 protein: CASRSPSPGGPYMSYTF
CDR3 DNA: TGTGCCAGCAGGTCACCCTCCCCGGGAGGCCCCTATATGAGCTACACCTTC

J gene: TRBJ2-2
clone size: -
D gene: TRBD2
V gene: TRBV2
CDR3 protein: CASRFGGGNTGELFF
CDR3 DNA: TGTGCCAGCAGGTTTGGGGGGGGAAACACCGGGGAGCTGTTTTTT

J gene: TRBJ1-1
clone size: -
D gene: -
V gene: TRBV7-9
CDR3 protein: CASSSTGNTEAFF
CDR3 DNA: TGTGCCAGCAGTTCAACAGGGAACACTGAAGCTTTCTTT

J gene: TRBJ1-2
clone size: -
D gene: -
V gene: TRBV5-4
CDR3 protein: CASSSKAQGYGYTF
CDR3 DNA: TGTGCCAGCAGCTCCAAAGCTCAGGGATATGGCTACACCTTC

J gene: TRBJ2-3
clone size: -
D gene: -
V gene: TRBV18
CDR3 protein: CASSPLLEDTQYF
CDR3 DNA: TGTGCCAGCTCACCACTATTGGAAGATACGCAGTATTTT

J gene: TRBJ2-2
clone size: few
D gene: -
V gene: TRBV28
CDR3 protein: CASSSGRSGELFF
CDR3 DNA: TGTGCCAGCAGTTCCGGCCGCAGCGGGGAGCTGTTTTTT

J gene: TRBJ1-1
clone size: -
D gene: TRBD1
V gene: TRBV7-2
CDR3 protein: CASSLQGASEAFF
CDR3 DNA: TGTGCCAGCAGCTTACAGGGGGCCTCTGAAGCTTTCTTT

J gene: TRBJ2-3
clone size: -
D gene: -
V gene: TRBV28
CDR3 protein: CASNGWGAPDTQYF
CDR3 DNA: TGTGCCAGCAATGGGTGGGGGGCTCCAGATACGCAGTATTTT

J gene: TRBJ1-1
clone size: -
D gene: -
V gene: TRBV30
CDR3 protein: CAWKAYVNPGPRYTEAFF
CDR3 DNA: TGTGCCTGGAAGGCTTACGTGAACCCGGGACCGCGATACACTGAAGCTTTCTTT

J gene: TRBJ1-3
clone size: -
D gene: -
V gene: TRBV11-1
CDR3 protein: CASSPPGYSGNTIYF
CDR3 DNA: TGTGCCAGCAGCCCGCCAGGATACTCTGGAAACACCATATATTTT

J gene: TRBJ2-5
clone size: -
D gene: -
V gene: TRBV18
CDR3 protein: CASCRDTTGETQYF
CDR3 DNA: TGTGCCAGCTGCCGGGACACCACGGGAGAGACCCAGTACTTC

J gene: TRBJ2-7
clone size: -
D gene: -
V gene: TRBV27
CDR3 protein: CASSLSPGGSSYEQYF
CDR3 DNA: TGTGCCAGCAGTTTATCGCCGGGGGGCAGTTCCTACGAGCAGTACTTC

J gene: TRBJ1-2
clone size: -
D gene: -
V gene: TRBV5-6
CDR3 protein: CASSVGTVYGYTF
CDR3 DNA: TGTGCCAGCAGTGTCGGGACGGTCTATGGCTACACCTTC

J gene: TRBJ2-2
clone size: -
D gene: TRBD1
V gene: TRBV2
CDR3 protein: CATHRGLNTGELFF
CDR3 DNA: TGTGCCACCCACAGGGGGCTAAACACCGGGGAGCTGTTTTTT

J gene: TRBJ1-2
clone size: -
D gene: -
V gene: TRBV30
CDR3 protein: CAWSVLGGLGYGYTF
CDR3 DNA: TGTGCCTGGAGTGTACTCGGGGGACTTGGCTATGGCTACACCTTC

J gene: TRBJ1-3
clone size: -
D gene: TRBD1
V gene: TRBV7-6
CDR3 protein: CASSLFVSGQGNTIYF
CDR3 DNA: TGTGCCAGCAGCTTGTTTGTGTCGGGACAGGGAAACACCATATATTTT

J gene: TRBJ2-2
clone size: once
D gene: TRBD1
V gene: TRBV5-6
CDR3 protein: CASNQDRGGTGELFF
CDR3 DNA: TGTGCCAGCAACCAAGACAGGGGGGGAACCGGGGAGCTGTTTTTT

J gene: TRBJ2-5
clone size: -
D gene: TRBD2
V gene: TRBV7-9
CDR3 protein: CASSARTSGEETQYF
CDR3 DNA: TGTGCCAGCAGCGCCCGGACTAGCGGGGAAGAGACCCAGTACTTC

J gene: TRBJ2-2
clone size: -
D gene: TRBD1
V gene: TRBV4-1
CDR3 protein: CASRPDPGQGTGELFF
CDR3 DNA: TGCGCCAGCAGACCGGATCCGGGACAGGGTACCGGGGAGCTGTTTTTT

J gene: TRBJ2-1
clone size: -
D gene: TRBD2
V gene: TRBV11-2
CDR3 protein: CASSWRRTSGLSSYNEQFF
CDR3 DNA: TGTGCCAGCAGCTGGCGACGGACTAGCGGGCTGAGCTCCTACAATGAGCAGTTCTTC

J gene: TRBJ1-6
clone size: few
D gene: -
V gene: TRBV6-5
CDR3 protein: CASSYNGRGNSPLHF
CDR3 DNA: TGTGCCAGCAGTTACAACGGGAGGGGCAATTCACCCCTCCACTTT

J gene: TRBJ2-3
clone size: few
D gene: -
V gene: TRBV28
CDR3 protein: CASVRLGEPGTDTQYF
CDR3 DNA: TGTGCCAGCGTTCGGTTAGGGGAGCCCGGCACAGATACGCAGTATTTT